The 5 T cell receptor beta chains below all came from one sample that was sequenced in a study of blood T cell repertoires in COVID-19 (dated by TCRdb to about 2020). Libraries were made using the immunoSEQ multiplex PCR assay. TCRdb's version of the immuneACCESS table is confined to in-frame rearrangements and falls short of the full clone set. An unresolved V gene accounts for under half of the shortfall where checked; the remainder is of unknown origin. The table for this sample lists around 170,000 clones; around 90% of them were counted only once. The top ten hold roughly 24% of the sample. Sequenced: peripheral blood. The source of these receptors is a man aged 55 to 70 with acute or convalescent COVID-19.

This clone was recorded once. The CDR3 protein is CASSKVGASASYEQYF. In nucleotides, the CDR3 is TGTGCCAGTAGTAAGGTCGGAGCGTCTGCCTCCTACGAGCAGTACTTC. This chain uses TRBV19 with TRBJ2-7; D call uncertain. Germline lookup yields CDR1 LNHDA and CDR2 SQIVND (reference sequence). The CDR3 contains 16 residues. V dropped 4 bases and J dropped 0 bases, with 16 bases sitting between them.

The CDR3 loop is CASSPRQGMNTEAFF. CDR3 sequence (DNA): TGTGCCAGCAGCCCTCGACAGGGGATGAACACTGAAGCTTTCTTT. The chain has TRBV11-2 and TRBJ1-1, with 8 bases aligning to TRBD1. V shed 5 bases and J 0 bases; nucleotides not matched to a gene: 5. Germline loops: CDR1 SGHAT, CDR2 FQNNGV. There are 15 residues in the CDR3. Variable domain in full (rest from reference TRBV11-2 and TRBJ1-1): EAGVAQSPRYKIIEKRQSVAFWCNPISGHATLYWYQQILGQGPKLLIQFQNNGVVDDSQLPKDRFSAERLKGVDSTLKIQPAKLEDSAVYLCASSPRQGMNTEAFFGQGTRLTVV.

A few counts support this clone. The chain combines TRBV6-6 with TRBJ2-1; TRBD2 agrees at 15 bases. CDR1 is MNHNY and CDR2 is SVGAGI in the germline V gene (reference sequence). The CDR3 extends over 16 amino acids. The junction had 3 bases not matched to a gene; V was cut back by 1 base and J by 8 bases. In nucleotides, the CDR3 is TGTGCCAGCAGTTACTGGACTAGCGGGGGGGCCGATGAGCAGTTCTTC. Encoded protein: CASSYWTSGGADEQFF.

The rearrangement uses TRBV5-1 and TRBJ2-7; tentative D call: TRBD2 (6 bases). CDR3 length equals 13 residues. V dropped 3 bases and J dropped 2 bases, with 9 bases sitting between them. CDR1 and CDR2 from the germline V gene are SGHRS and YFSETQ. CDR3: CASSYGEAYEQYF. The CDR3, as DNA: TGCGCCAGCAGCTATGGGGAGGCCTACGAGCAGTACTTC.

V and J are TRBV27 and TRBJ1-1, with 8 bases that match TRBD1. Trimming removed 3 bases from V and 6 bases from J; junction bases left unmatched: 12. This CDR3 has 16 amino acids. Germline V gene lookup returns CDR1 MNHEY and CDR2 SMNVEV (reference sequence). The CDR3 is CASSFMQGAISAEAFF. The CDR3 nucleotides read TGTGCCAGCAGTTTCATGCAGGGGGCGATTAGTGCTGAAGCTTTCTTT.